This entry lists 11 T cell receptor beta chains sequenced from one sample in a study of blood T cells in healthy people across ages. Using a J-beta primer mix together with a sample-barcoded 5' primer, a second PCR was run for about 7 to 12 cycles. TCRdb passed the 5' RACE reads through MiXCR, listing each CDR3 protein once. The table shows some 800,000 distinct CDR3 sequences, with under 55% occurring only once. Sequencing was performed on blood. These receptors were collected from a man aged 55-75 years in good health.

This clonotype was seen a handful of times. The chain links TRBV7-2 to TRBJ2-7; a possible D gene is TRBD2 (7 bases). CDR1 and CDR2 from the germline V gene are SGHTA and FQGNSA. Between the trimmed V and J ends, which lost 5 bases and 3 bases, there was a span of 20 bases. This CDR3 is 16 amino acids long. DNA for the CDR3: TGTGCCAGCAGCCCCCGGGGGACGGGGGGCTACTACGAGCAGTACTTC. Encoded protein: CASSPRGTGGYYEQYF. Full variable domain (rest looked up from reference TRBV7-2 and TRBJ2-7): GAGVSQSPSNKVTEKGKDVELRCDPISGHTALYWYRQSLGQGLEFLIYFQGNSAPDKSGLPSDRFSAERTGGSVSTLTIQRTQQEDSAVYLCASSPRGTGGYYEQYFGPGTRLTVT.

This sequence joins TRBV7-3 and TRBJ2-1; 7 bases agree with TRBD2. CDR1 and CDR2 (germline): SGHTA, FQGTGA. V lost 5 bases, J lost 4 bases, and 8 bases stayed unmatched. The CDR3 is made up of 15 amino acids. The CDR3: CASSALARPYNEQFF. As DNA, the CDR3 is TGTGCCAGCAGCGCACTAGCGAGACCATACAATGAGCAGTTCTTC.

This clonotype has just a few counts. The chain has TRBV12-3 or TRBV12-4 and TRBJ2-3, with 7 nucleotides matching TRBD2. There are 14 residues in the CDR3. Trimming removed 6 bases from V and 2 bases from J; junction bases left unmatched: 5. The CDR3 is CASSRTSNTDTQYF. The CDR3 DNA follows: TGTGCCAGCAGCCGGACTAGTAACACAGATACGCAGTATTTT.

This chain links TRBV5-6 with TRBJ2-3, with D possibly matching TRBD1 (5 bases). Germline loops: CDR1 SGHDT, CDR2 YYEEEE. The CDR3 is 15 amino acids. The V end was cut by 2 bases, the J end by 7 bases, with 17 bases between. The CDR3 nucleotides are TGTGCCAGCAGCTTTAAAGGGGCCGCTGGAAATACGCAGTATTTT. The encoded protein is CASSFKGAAGNTQYF.

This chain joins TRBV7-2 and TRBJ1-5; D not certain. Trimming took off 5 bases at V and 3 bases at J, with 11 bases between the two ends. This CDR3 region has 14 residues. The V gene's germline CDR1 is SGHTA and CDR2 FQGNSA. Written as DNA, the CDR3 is TGTGCCAGCAGCCGTAGGTGGGACAATCAGCCCCAGCATTTT. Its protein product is CASSRRWDNQPQHF.

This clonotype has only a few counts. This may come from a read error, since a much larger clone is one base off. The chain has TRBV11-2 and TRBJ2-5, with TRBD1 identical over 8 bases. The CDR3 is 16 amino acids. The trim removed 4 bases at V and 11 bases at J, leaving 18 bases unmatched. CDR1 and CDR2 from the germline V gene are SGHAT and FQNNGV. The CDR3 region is CASSYPALTGVNEQYF. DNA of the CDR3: TGTGCCAGCAGCTACCCCGCTTTGACAGGGGTCAATGAGCAGTACTTC.

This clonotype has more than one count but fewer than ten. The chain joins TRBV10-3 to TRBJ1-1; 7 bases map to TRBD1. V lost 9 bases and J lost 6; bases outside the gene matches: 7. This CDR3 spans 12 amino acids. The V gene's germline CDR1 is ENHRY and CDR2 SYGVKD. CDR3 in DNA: TGTGCCATTAGCCGGACAGGCCCTGAAGCTTTCTTT. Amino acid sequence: CAISRTGPEAFF.

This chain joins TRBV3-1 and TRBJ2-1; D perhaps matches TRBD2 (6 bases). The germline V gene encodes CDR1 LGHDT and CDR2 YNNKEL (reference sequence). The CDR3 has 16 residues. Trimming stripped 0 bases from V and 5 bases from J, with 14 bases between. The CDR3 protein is CASSQDLAGTHNEQFF. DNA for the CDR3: TGTGCCAGCAGCCAAGATCTGGCGGGAACCCACAATGAGCAGTTCTTC.

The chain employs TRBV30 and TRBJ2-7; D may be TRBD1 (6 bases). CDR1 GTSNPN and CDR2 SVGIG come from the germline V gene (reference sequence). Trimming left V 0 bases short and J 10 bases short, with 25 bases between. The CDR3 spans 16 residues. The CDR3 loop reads CAWSVSRGRPFADQYF. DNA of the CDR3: TGTGCCTGGAGTGTAAGCAGGGGCCGACCATTCGCGGATCAGTACTTC. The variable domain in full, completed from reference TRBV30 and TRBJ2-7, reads SQTIHQWPATLVQPVGSPLSLECTVEGTSNPNLYWYRQAAGRGLQLLFYSVGIGQISSEVPQNLSASRPQDRQFILSSKKLLLSDSGFYLCAWSVSRGRPFADQYFGPGTRLTVT.

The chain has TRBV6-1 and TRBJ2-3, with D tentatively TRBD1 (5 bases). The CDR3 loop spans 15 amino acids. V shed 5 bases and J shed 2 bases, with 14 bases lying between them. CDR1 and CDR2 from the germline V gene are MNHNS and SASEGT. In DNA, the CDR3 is TGTGCCAGCAGTTCGACAGCTACTCTCACAGATACGCAGTATTTT. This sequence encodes CASSSTATLTDTQYF.

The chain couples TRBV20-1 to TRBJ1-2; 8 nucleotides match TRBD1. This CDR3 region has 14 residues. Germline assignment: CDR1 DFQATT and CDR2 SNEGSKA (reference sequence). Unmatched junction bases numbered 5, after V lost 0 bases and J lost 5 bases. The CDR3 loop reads CSARDQGAQYGYTF. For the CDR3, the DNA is TGCAGTGCTAGAGATCAGGGGGCGCAGTATGGCTACACCTTC.